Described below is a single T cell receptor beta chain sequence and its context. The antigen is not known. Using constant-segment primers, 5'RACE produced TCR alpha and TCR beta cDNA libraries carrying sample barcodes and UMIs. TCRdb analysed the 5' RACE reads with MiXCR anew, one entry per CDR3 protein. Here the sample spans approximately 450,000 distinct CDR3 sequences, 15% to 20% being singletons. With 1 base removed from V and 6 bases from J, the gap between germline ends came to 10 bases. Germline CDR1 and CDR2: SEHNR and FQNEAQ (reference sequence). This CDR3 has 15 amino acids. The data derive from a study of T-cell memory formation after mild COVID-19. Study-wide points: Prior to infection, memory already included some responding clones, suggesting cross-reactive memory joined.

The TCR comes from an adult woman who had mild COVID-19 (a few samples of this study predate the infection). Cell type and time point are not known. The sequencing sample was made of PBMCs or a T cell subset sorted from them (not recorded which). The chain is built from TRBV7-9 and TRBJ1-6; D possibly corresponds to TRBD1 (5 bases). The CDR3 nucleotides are TGTGCCAGCAGCTTAGATACAGGTTTTAATTCACCCCTCCACTTT. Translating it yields CASSLDTGFNSPLHF.